The source of this T cell receptor beta chain is a study of T and B cells in COVID-19 patients (dated by TCRdb to about 2020). Study-wide context: Using TRB and IGH repertoire sequencing of peripheral blood, the study characterized adaptive immunity in COVID-19 patients who had active infection or had recovered. Patients in the recovered cohort had a median age of around 34 years, compared with roughly 67 years for patients in the active-infection cohort. Comorbidities linked to unfavorable COVID-19 outcome were present in 18 of 20 patients in the active-infection cohort. A couple of patients were in both the active and recovered cohorts because samples existed from active disease and from after recovery. As many as 9 follow-up blood samples were taken per patient, and some of the samples covered different disease stages within the same individual. A recovered cohort was made up of 15 to 19 patients contributing under 25 samples, mostly after mild to moderate COVID-19 managed as outpatients. Critical illness requiring mechanical ventilation or ECMO was present in about 65% of the 20 patients in the active-infection cohort. For the repertoire analyses, the comparison was an age-matched reference group of a few dozen healthy donors who were negative for COVID-19 antibodies. Over 7 million TCR sequences were analysed from a TCR and BCR sequence repository that comprised 30 to 45 patients and 60 to 80 time points. Results the study describes overall, beyond this receptor: Few blood samples were available from mildly ill patients while symptoms were present, and early samples from severe cases were likewise scarce. The recovered cohort had 2,000 to 3,000 exclusive TCR clusters, including 31 low-pGen clusters. The reported TCR clusters were stated to require prospective validation before clinical use. The size of the cohort was considered insufficient for assessing HLA contributions to COVID-19 susceptibility or severity. TRB repertoires were found to be highly clonal in active COVID-19, whereas diversity and richness at recovery were found to rise above healthy donor levels. Specific T cell subsets (CD4+/Treg/CD8+) and sorted SARS-CoV-2-responsive or tetramer+ T cells had not yet been sequenced, and these experiments were ongoing. In patients with COVID-19, the usage of TRBV/TRBJ genes was reported to be strongly skewed.

TRB repertoires were amplified using roughly 240-550 ng of genomic DNA isolated from blood. These reads were obtained on an Illumina MiSeq. Multiplex PCR with BIOMED2 TRB-A/B primer pools was used to amplify the TRB rearrangements. Illumina-compatible adapters and 7-nucleotide sample barcodes were attached to the amplicons in two consecutive PCRs. Phusion HS II polymerase was used for all library PCRs. The amplicons were purified from gel with the NucleoSpin Gel and PCR Clean-up kit, measured on Qubit, and then pooled at approximately 4 nM. Before Illumina next-generation sequencing, the quality of the amplicon pool was assessed on an Agilent 2100 Bioanalyzer. For the original study's pipeline: Annotation of TRB rearrangements was done in MiXCR 3.0.8 with the default MiXCR reference library. Non-productive reads and sequences with fewer than 2 reads were removed, and every unique CDR3 nucleotide sequence was treated as one clone. Clonality, diversity, richness and V-J gene usage were computed in R 3.5.1. GLIPH2 was used to cluster TCRs based on CDR3 similarity, and OLGA was used to calculate the generation probabilities. GLIPH2 clusters were kept only when the clusters contained at least four unique TCR clonotypes present in at least three individuals. The public reads were reanalyzed by TCRdb: fastp trimming at Q25, MiXCR alignment, in-frame beta chains only. Each entry is one CDR3 protein sequence, shown with its most common DNA and genes. The authors' filters were not applied to this entry. A total of 18,000 or so distinct CDR3 sequences appear in this sample, around 35% of them only once. About 15% of the sample comes from the top ten.

About this clonotype itself: Its antigen remains undetermined. No clone much larger than this one lies a single base away; base qualities are absent.

This TCR derives from a human donor with active COVID-19. The sample consisted of blood.

CDR3 sequence: CASTGTPAAGNTIYF. The nucleotide sequence is given as TGTGCCAGCACGGGCACCCCTGCGGCCGGAAACACCATATATTTT. Recombination connected TRBV7-9 to TRBJ1-3, with no confident D gene call. The germline V gene (reference sequence) specifies SEHNR as CDR1 and FQNEAQ as CDR2. The V and J ends are trimmed by 7 bases and 4 bases, leaving 17 bases between them. The CDR3 spans 15 residues, from the cysteine through the phenylalanine. CDR3 DNA only is kept here, 45 bases in frame from base 1.